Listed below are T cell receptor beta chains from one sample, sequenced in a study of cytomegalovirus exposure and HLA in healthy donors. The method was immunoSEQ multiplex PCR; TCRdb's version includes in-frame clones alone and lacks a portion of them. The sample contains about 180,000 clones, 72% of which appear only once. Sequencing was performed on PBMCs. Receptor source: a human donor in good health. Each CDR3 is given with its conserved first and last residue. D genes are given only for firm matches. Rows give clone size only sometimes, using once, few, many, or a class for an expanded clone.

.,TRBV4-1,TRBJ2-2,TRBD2,CASSKNSGLVSAGELFF,TGCGCCAGCAGCAAAAATAGCGGACTAGTTAGTGCCGGGGAGCTGTTTTTT
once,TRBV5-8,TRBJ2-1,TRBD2,CASSPRLAGDNEQFF,TGTGCCAGCAGCCCCAGACTAGCGGGGGACAATGAGCAGTTCTTC
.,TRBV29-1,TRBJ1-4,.,CSVEDPSQSTNEKLFF,TGCAGCGTTGAAGATCCTAGTCAGTCGACTAATGAAAAACTGTTTTTT
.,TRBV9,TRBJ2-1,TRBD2,CASSVSGGISSYNEQFF,TGTGCCAGCAGCGTCAGCGGGGGGATTAGCTCCTACAATGAGCAGTTCTTC
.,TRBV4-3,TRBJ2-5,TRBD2,CASSQESSLAGGETQYF,TGCGCCAGCAGCCAAGAGTCATCCCTAGCGGGGGGAGAGACCCAGTACTTC
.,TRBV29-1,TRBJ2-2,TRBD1,CSVRQGGSTGELFF,TGCAGCGTCCGACAGGGGGGCAGCACCGGGGAGCTGTTTTTT
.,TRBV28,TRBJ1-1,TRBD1,CASSAGQGRSEAFF,TGTGCCAGCAGTGCTGGACAGGGAAGGTCTGAAGCTTTCTTT
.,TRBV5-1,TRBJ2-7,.,CASRSGSTYEQYF,TGCGCCAGCAGATCGGGAAGTACCTACGAGCAGTACTTC
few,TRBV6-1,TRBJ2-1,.,CASSVYNEQFF,TGTGCCAGCAGCGTCTACAATGAGCAGTTCTTC
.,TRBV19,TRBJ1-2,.,CASTPGEQGGYTF,TGTGCCAGTACCCCCGGGGAGCAAGGAGGCTACACCTTC
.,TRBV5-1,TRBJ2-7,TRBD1,CASSPRQGAAYEQYF,TGCGCCAGCAGCCCGCGACAGGGGGCGGCCTACGAGCAGTACTTC
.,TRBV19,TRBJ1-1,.,CASSSTGQTEAFF,TGTGCCAGTAGTTCTACAGGCCAGACTGAAGCTTTCTTT
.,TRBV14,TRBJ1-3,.,CASSQTGKEAGNTIYF,TGTGCCAGCAGCCAAACAGGGAAAGAGGCTGGAAACACCATATATTTT
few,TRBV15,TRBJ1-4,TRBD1,CATSPDRGWEKLFF,TGTGCCACCAGCCCGGACAGGGGTTGGGAAAAACTGTTTTTT
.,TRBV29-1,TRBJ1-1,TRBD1,CSVRTGNTEAFF,TGCAGCGTGCGGACAGGGAACACTGAAGCTTTCTTT
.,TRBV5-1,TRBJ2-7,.,CASSLVFQGGHEQYF,TGCGCCAGCAGCTTGGTTTTCCAGGGTGGCCACGAGCAGTACTTC
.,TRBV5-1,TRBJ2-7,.,CASSGRGSIEQYF,TGCGCCAGCAGTGGCAGGGGTTCGATCGAGCAGTACTTC
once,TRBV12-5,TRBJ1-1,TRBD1,CASGASAGTGANTEAFF,TGTGCTAGTGGTGCGTCCGCCGGGACAGGGGCGAACACTGAAGCTTTCTTT
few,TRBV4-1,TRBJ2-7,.,CASSQGDFEQYF,TGCGCCAGCAGCCAAGGTGACTTCGAGCAGTACTTC
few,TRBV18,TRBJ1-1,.,CASSPGTLNTEAFF,TGTGCCAGCTCACCAGGGACACTGAACACTGAAGCTTTCTTT
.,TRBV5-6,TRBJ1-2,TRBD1,CASSLWTGGNYGYTF,TGTGCCAGCAGCTTGTGGACAGGGGGGAACTATGGCTACACCTTC
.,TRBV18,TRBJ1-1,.,CASSPRREGTEAFF,TGTGCCAGCTCACCACGCAGGGAGGGCACTGAAGCTTTCTTT
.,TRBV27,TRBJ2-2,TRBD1,CASSLRDRDTGELFF,TGTGCCAGCAGTTTACGGGACAGGGACACCGGGGAGCTGTTTTTT
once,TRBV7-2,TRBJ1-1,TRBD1,CASSFSGQGAYEAFF,TGTGCCAGCAGCTTTTCCGGACAGGGAGCATATGAAGCTTTCTTT
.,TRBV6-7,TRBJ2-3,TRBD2,CASSWTSGGAADTQYF,TGTGCCAGCAGTTGGACTAGCGGGGGGGCCGCGGATACGCAGTATTTT
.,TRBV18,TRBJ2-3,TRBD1,CASSPGTGVTDTQYF,TGTGCCAGCTCACCCGGGACAGGGGTCACAGATACGCAGTATTTT
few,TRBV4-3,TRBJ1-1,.,CASSPQMNTEAFF,TGCGCCAGCAGCCCACAGATGAACACTGAAGCTTTCTTT
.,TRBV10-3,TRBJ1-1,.,CAISDPGMNTEAFF,TGTGCCATCAGTGACCCGGGGATGAACACTGAAGCTTTCTTT
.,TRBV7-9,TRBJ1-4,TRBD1,CASVTGANEKLFF,TGTGCCAGCGTGACAGGGGCTAATGAAAAACTGTTTTTT
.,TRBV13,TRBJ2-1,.,CASSPPNNEQFF,TGTGCCAGCAGCCCCCCAAACAATGAGCAGTTCTTC
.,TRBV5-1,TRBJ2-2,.,CASSLGGANTGELFF,TGCGCCAGCAGCTTGGGGGGGGCGAACACCGGGGAGCTGTTTTTT
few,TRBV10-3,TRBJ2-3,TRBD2,CAISESRGGGADTQYF,TGTGCCATCAGTGAGTCGAGAGGCGGGGGGGCAGATACGCAGTATTTT
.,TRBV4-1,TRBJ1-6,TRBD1,CASSQGQEGQISF,TGCGCCAGCAGCCAAGGACAGGAGGGACAGATATCCTTT
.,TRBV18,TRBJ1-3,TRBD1,CASSLQGFGNTIYF,TGTGCCAGCTCACTACAGGGGTTCGGAAACACCATATATTTT
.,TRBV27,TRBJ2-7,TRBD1,CASSAQPTGYPYEQYF,TGTGCCAGCAGTGCACAACCGACAGGGTACCCCTACGAGCAGTACTTC
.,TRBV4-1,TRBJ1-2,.,CASSQADSYYGYTF,TGCGCCAGCAGCCAAGCGGACAGTTACTATGGCTACACCTTC
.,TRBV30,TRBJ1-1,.,CAWKWALSTEAFF,TGTGCCTGGAAATGGGCCCTCTCCACTGAAGCTTTCTTT
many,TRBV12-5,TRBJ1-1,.,CASGFGGARNTEAFF,TGTGCTAGTGGTTTTGGAGGGGCGCGGAACACTGAAGCTTTCTTT
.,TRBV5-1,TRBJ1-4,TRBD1,CASSWDSGEKLFF,TGCGCCAGCAGCTGGGACAGCGGGGAAAAACTGTTTTTT
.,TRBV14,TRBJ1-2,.,CASSQGTLGGYTF,TGTGCCAGCAGCCAAGGTACTCTTGGTGGCTACACCTTC